This passage covers 8 T cell receptor gamma chains from one sample sequenced in a study of γδ T cells in repeated Plasmodium falciparum infection. Gammadelta T cells were flow-sorted from PBMC into Vgamma9/Vdelta2+ and Vdelta2-negative populations for bulk analysis. TCRdb reran clone calling via CATT on the multiplex PCR reads. The sample records tens of thousands of gamma-chain clones, over 1.1% being singletons. Sequenced material: gamma-delta T cells from blood. The receptors shown here come from a pool of human donors (malaria-infected and uninfected, not separated).

This clone was recorded a few times. TCRdb assigns this DNA the protein of a much larger clone, which departs from its translation at residue 11; this likely reflects a read error, and the protein shown comes from translating the DNA. TRGV4 is the V gene, and the J gene was not called. The CDR3 consists of 13 residues. CDR1 is EGSTGY and CDR2 is YDSYTSSV in the germline V gene. This chain's CDR3 is CATWDGPPYKNLF. For the CDR3, the DNA is TGTGCCACCTGGGATGGACCCCCTTATAAGAACCTCTTT.

In regard to this clone: TCRdb attributes to this sequence the protein of a much larger clone, which differs from the DNA translation at residue 16; a read error is likely, and the protein displayed is translated from the DNA. The V gene reported is TRGV9; the J gene is uncalled. The CDR3 runs to 18 residues. Per germline, CDR1 GITISATS and CDR2 ISYDGTV (reference sequence). The CDR3 DNA sequence: TGTGCCTTGTGGGAGGTGGCCCCGCAAGAGTTGGGCAAAAAAATCAGGGTATTT. This codes for CALWEVAPQELGKKIRVF.

Ten or more counts support this clone. The protein TCRdb lists belongs to a much larger clone and differs from this DNA's translation at residue 6, which points to a read error; the protein shown is made from the DNA. The chain recombines TRGV2 with TRGJ1 or TRGJ2. TCRdb carries no J gene annotation; the J gene was assigned here by matching the DNA with germline. CDR1 is EGSNGY and CDR2 is YDSYNSKV in the germline V gene. The CDR3 is made up of 11 amino acids. V shed 0 bases, J shed 12 bases, and the junction held 5 bases outside the gene matches. The CDR3 nucleotides read TGTGCCACCTGGGACGGGCTTCGGAAACTCTTT. Protein sequence: CATWDGLRKLF.

This clone was seen at least ten times. The translation of this DNA and the TCRdb protein of a much larger clone differ at residue 4, probably owing to a read error; the protein shown here is translated from the DNA. In the same sample, other DNA sequences code for this CDR3. The rearrangement links TRGV9 to TRGJ1 or TRGJ2. The J gene comes from matching the DNA to germline here; TCRdb lacks it. The CDR3 covers 13 residues. Germline assignment: CDR1 GITISATS and CDR2 ISYDGTV (reference sequence). DNA of the CDR3: TGTGCCTTGCGGGAGGACTCATATTATAAGAAACTCTTT. Its translation is CALREDSYYKKLF.

This clone was seen a few times. TCRdb's protein, taken from a much larger clone, differs from this DNA's translation at residue 9, likely owing to a read error; the protein displayed comes from the DNA. The rearrangement uses TRGV9 and TRGJP1. The J gene was missing in TCRdb and was found by matching the end of the DNA to germline. Germline V gene sequence: CDR1 GITISATS, CDR2 ISYDGTV (reference sequence). The CDR3 spans 13 residues. CDR3 sequence: CALWEGTGRFKIF. CDR3 DNA sequence: TGTGCCTTGTGGGAGGGCACTGGTAGGTTCAAGATATTT.

In regard to this clone: Translating this DNA gives a protein that differs at residue 6 from the TCRdb one, which belongs to a much larger clone; a read error is likely, and the protein shown is this translation. The V and J genes are TRGV2 and TRGJ1 or TRGJ2. The J gene is not listed in TCRdb, so it was assigned here from a DNA match to germline. The germline V gene encodes CDR1 EGSNGY and CDR2 YDSYNSKV. The CDR3 is 12 residues long. V gave up 2 bases and J gave up 12 bases; unmatched junction bases: 10. CDR3: CATWDVDSAKLF. The CDR3 nucleotides are TGTGCCACCTGGGACGTGGATAGTGCGAAACTCTTT.

This clone was counted many times. The protein held in TCRdb is that of a much larger clone and does not match this DNA's translation at residue 9, likely because of a read error; the protein shown is translated from the DNA. The J segment was not called; the V segment is TRGV9. This CDR3 has 11 amino acids. Germline loops: CDR1 GITISATS, CDR2 ISYDGTV (reference sequence). The CDR3 sequence: CALWEVDERLF. CDR3 bases: TGTGCCTTGTGGGAGGTGGACGAGAGACTCTTT.

The sample holds a few counts of this clone. TCRdb records a much larger clone's protein for this DNA, with a difference at residue 4 that likely arises from a read error; the protein given is the translation of the DNA. Written as DNA, the CDR3 is TGTGCCACCAGGGACAGGCCCCAAGAGTTGGGCAAAAAAATCAAGGTATTT. It is translated as CATRDRPQELGKKIKVF. This chain uses TRGV3 with TRGJP. The J gene was missing in TCRdb and was found by matching the end of the DNA to germline. This CDR3 region has 17 residues. Germline values: CDR1 VTNTFY, CDR2 YDVSTARD (reference sequence).